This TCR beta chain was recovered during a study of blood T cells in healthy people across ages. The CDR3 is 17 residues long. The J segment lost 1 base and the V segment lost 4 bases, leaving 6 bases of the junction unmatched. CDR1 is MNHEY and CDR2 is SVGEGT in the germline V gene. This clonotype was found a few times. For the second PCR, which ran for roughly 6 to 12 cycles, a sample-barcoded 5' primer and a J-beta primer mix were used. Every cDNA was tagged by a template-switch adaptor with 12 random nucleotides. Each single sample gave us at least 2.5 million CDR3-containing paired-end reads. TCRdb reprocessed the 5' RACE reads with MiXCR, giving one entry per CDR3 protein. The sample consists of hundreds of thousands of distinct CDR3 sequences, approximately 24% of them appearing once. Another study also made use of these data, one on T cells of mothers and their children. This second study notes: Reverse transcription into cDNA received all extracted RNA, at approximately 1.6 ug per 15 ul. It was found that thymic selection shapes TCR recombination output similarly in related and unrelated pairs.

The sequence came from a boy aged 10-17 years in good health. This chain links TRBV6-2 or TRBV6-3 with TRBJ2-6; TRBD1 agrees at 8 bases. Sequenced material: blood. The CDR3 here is CASSLTGVPSGANVLTF. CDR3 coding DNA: TGTGCCAGCAGTTTGACAGGGGTGCCGTCTGGGGCCAACGTCCTGACTTTC.